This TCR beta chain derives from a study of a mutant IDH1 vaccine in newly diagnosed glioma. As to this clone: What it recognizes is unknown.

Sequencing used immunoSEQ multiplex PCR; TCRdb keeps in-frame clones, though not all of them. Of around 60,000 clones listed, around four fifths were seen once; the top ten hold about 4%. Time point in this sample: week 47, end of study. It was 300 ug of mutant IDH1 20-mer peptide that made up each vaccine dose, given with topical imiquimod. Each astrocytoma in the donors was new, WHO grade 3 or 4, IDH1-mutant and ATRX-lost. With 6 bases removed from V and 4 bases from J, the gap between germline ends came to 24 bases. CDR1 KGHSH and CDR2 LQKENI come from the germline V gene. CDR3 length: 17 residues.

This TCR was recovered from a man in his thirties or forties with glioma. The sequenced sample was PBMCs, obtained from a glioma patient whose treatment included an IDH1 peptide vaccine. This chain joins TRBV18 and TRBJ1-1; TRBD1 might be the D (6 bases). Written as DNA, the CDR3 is TGTGCCAGCTCGCCAATAGGGTGGGGGCGCGGGTTCACTGAAGCTTTCTTT. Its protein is CASSPIGWGRGFTEAFF.